Listed here are 20 T cell receptor beta chains from one sample, sequenced in a study of post-analysis software for immune sequencing data. Broader study findings: Controls had lower frequencies than patients of about 5 TRBV segments, which included TRBV5-6, TRBV5-1 and TRBV20-1.

These receptors are not linked to any known antigen. The TCR beta cDNA libraries carried unique molecular identifiers. A single record per CDR3 protein comes from TCRdb applying MiXCR to the PCR reads. The table has hundreds of thousands of distinct CDR3 sequences, roughly 46% seen once. Sample: blood. Every receptor here comes from a girl under 18 with multiple sclerosis.

The chain links TRBV5-1 to TRBJ2-3; no clear D gene. The V and J ends lost 6 bases and 0 bases respectively, with 11 bases between them. The V gene's germline CDR1 is SGHRS and CDR2 YFSETQ. The CDR3 is made up of 14 amino acids. The CDR3 DNA is TGCGCCAGCAAGGGCGGAACTAGCACAGATACGCAGTATTTT. It specifies CASKGGTSTDTQYF.

This clonotype was counted only a few times. V and J are TRBV20-1 and TRBJ2-1; TRBD2 agrees at 9 bases. This CDR3 contains 17 residues. Germline V gene lookup returns CDR1 DFQATT and CDR2 SNEGSKA (reference sequence). Trimming took 0 bases from V and 6 from J; bases not matched to a gene: 12. The CDR3 DNA reads TGCAGTGCTAGAGATTCTTTTGGCGGGGGGGCGGTCAATGAGCAGTTCTTC. This gives the protein CSARDSFGGGAVNEQFF.

This rearrangement joins TRBV7-2 to TRBJ2-3; the D is unclear. Between the trimmed V and J ends, which lost 5 bases and 4 bases, there was a span of 10 bases. The CDR3 runs to 13 residues. Germline CDR1 SGHTA, CDR2 FQGNSA. Here the CDR3 reads CASSTTPSDTQYF. CDR3 sequence (DNA): TGTGCCAGCAGCACGACTCCGTCAGATACGCAGTATTTT.

This clonotype occurred a few times. V and J are TRBV12-3 or TRBV12-4 and TRBJ2-5; 9 bases line up with TRBD2. Judging by the DNA end, TRBJ2-7 fits better; the J call may be wrong. The CDR3 runs 16 residues. The CDR3 DNA reads TGTGCCAGCAGTTGGGCTAGCGGGAACTATGCAGGCGAGCAGTACTTC. Translation: CASSWASGNYAGEQYF.

This clonotype was detected only a few times. The DNA of the CDR3 is TGTGCCAGCAGTTTAGAGGGGGCCCGGGCTTTCTTT. It codes for CASSLEGARAFF. The chain links TRBV12-3 or TRBV12-4 to TRBJ1-1; 7 nucleotides agree with TRBD1. J gave up 11 bases and V 1 base, and 4 bases lay outside the gene matches. CDR3 length: 12 amino acids.

This clonotype appeared a few times. CDR3: CASSKTLPTGFGGYTF. DNA of the CDR3: TGTGCCAGCAGCAAAACTTTGCCGACAGGGTTTGGCGGCTACACCTTC. V is TRBV27 and J is TRBJ1-2, with 7 bases aligning to TRBD1. Per the germline V gene, CDR1 is MNHEY and CDR2 is SMNVEV (reference sequence). This CDR3 region has 16 residues. With 6 bases clipped from V and 8 bases from J, the junction kept 18 bases outside the gene matches.

The gene calls are TRBV4-1 and TRBJ1-2; 7 bases are shared with TRBD1. Germline V lookup: CDR1 MGHRA, CDR2 YSYEKL. Germline trimming cut 5 bases from V and 2 bases from J; bases unmatched to any gene: 8. CDR3 size: 15 residues. CDR3 in amino acids: CASSNSGTENYGYTF. The CDR3 DNA reads as TGCGCCAGCAGCAACTCCGGGACAGAAAACTATGGCTACACCTTC.

J is TRBJ2-7 and V is TRBV4-1; the match to TRBD1 covers 11 bases. The CDR3 consists of 14 residues. Germline CDR1 and CDR2: MGHRA and YSYEKL. J was trimmed by 6 bases and V by 3 bases; bases with no gene match: 4. This chain's CDR3 is CASSQPGQGVEQYF. As DNA, the CDR3 is TGCGCCAGCAGCCAGCCGGGACAGGGGGTCGAGCAGTACTTC.

This clonotype showed up just a few times. The chain combines TRBV12-3 or TRBV12-4 with TRBJ2-1; the match to TRBD2 covers 10 bases. The CDR3 covers 20 residues. The J segment lost 4 bases and the V segment lost 0 bases, leaving 15 bases of the junction unmatched. In nucleotides, the CDR3 is TGTGCCAGCAGTTTAGCGGGGATAGATAGACTAGCGGGCCTTTACAATGAGCAGTTCTTC. It specifies CASSLAGIDRLAGLYNEQFF.

The chain uses TRBV15 and TRBJ1-5; no clear D. Per the germline V gene, CDR1 is LNHNV and CDR2 is YYDKDF (reference sequence). The CDR3 is 13 amino acids. Trimming took off 0 bases at V and 6 bases at J, with 6 bases between the two ends. CDR3 nucleotides: TGTGCCACCAGCAGAGATCCGGTTCAGCCCCAGCATTTT. Translating gives CATSRDPVQPQHF.

This clonotype was found a few times. Germline is not matched at one junction end, which may reflect a read error. The rearrangement uses TRBV12-3 or TRBV12-4 and TRBJ2-3, with 10 bases that match TRBD1. CDR3 length: 17 amino acids. Here the CDR3 reads CAGSLGVGTGDTDTQYF. The CDR3 nucleotides are TGTGCCGGCAGTTTAGGGGTCGGGACAGGGGACACAGATACGCAGTATTTT.

V gene TRBV5-1 combines with J gene TRBJ1-1; D perhaps matches TRBD1 (6 bases). V lost 1 base, J lost 1 base, and 11 bases lay in between. Germline V CDR1 and CDR2: SGHRS, YFSETQ. This CDR3 is built from 15 residues. CDR3 sequence reads: CASSLSGGPNTEAFF. As DNA, the CDR3 is TGCGCCAGCAGCTTGTCGGGGGGGCCGAACACTGAAGCTTTCTTT.

The V call is TRBV5-1, the J call TRBJ2-1, with D maybe TRBD2 (6 bases). Trimming shortened V by 0 bases and J by 10 bases, and 11 bases separated the two germline ends. Germline loops: CDR1 SGHRS, CDR2 YFSETQ. The CDR3 contains 13 residues. The CDR3 is CASSLAGEGEQFF. The CDR3 region has the DNA TGCGCCAGCAGCTTGGCGGGAGAGGGCGAGCAGTTCTTC.

This clonotype is a singleton in its sample. Germline is not matched at one junction end, which may reflect a read error. J is TRBJ2-3 and V is TRBV10-2, with D uncertain. The CDR3 loop spans 13 amino acids. Germline assignment: CDR1 WSHSY and CDR2 SAAADI. In DNA form, the CDR3 reads TGCGCCAGCAGGGAGTCGATGGTTGGGACGCAGTATTTT. Translation gives CASRESMVGTQYF.

The table lists this clonotype with a few counts. The chain joins TRBV12-3 or TRBV12-4 to TRBJ2-4; D uncertain. This CDR3 region has 13 residues. Trimming took 0 bases from V and 13 from J, leaving 13 bases between them. For the CDR3, the DNA is TGTGCCAGCAGTTTAGCTAGTATATTGGAGCAGTACTTC. This codes for CASSLASILEQYF.

This clonotype was seen only a few times. The rearrangement joins TRBV11-2 to TRBJ2-7, with D possibly matching TRBD2 (6 bases). Trimming removed 5 bases at V and 1 base at J, with 12 bases between. CDR1 and CDR2 (germline): SGHAT, FQNNGV. The CDR3 has 14 residues. Here the CDR3 DNA reads TGTGCCAGCAGCACCTCGGCGGGATCCTACGAGCAGTACTTC. It translates to CASSTSAGSYEQYF.

With respect to this clonotype: The junction departs from germline at one end; a sequencing error may be responsible. V is TRBV5-1 and J is TRBJ2-7, with D tentatively TRBD2 (5 bases). The CDR3 extends over 15 amino acids. Germline CDR1 SGHRS, CDR2 YFSETQ. CDR3 nucleotides: TGCGCCAGCAGTAAGAGGACTGCCGACTCCCACGAGCAGTACTTC. It translates to CASSKRTADSHEQYF.

The chain has TRBV24-1 and TRBJ2-5; TRBD1 agrees at 9 bases. CDR1 is KGHDR and CDR2 is SFDVKD in the germline V gene. The CDR3 spans 15 residues. With V trimmed by 3 bases and J by 7 bases, 8 bases remained unmatched. CDR3 loop: CATSDVADRGWTQYF. DNA for the CDR3: TGTGCCACCAGTGATGTGGCGGACAGGGGTTGGACCCAGTACTTC.

This clonotype was counted a single time. The V and J genes are TRBV20-1 and TRBJ2-4; 11 nucleotides agree with TRBD2. The J call may be incorrect, as the DNA end agrees better with TRBJ2-7. This CDR3 contains 15 residues. Looked up from germline, CDR1 is DFQATT and CDR2 is SNEGSKA (reference sequence). CDR3 amino acids: CSARDQTSGAYEQYF. The CDR3, as DNA: TGCAGTGCTAGAGATCAGACTAGCGGGGCCTACGAGCAGTACTTC.

This clonotype appeared a few times. In DNA, the CDR3 is TGCGCCAGCATTCACGGGACCGCTGGAACAGATACGCAGTATTTT. Protein: CASIHGTAGTDTQYF. The J gene is TRBJ2-3, the V gene TRBV5-1; D may correspond to TRBD1 or TRBD2 (5 bases each). Germline-derived CDR1 and CDR2 are SGHRS and YFSETQ. V was clipped by 6 bases and J by 3 bases, with 17 bases between them. There are 15 residues in the CDR3.